This TCR beta chain appears in the sequencing data of a study of CD8+ T cells in alopecia areata. Study-level information: Once tofacitinib had been taken for 6 to 18 months, 6 months off drug followed.

After removal of 5 bases from V and 11 bases from J, the junction contained 20 bases not matched to a gene. The CDR3 runs to 16 residues. Germline values: CDR1 SGHDN, CDR2 FVKESK. Once RNA had been extracted, it was reverse transcribed into cDNA to act as the sequencing template. Measured with immunoSEQ multiplex PCR; TCRdb has only the in-frame clones, and not every one. The sample includes under 250,000 clones, about three fifths of them seen just once. The rearrangement joins TRBV14 to TRBJ1-1, with 7 positions matching TRBD1. This receptor was taken from a human donor with alopecia areata. Sequences were derived from CD4+ T cells sorted from blood, sampled at week 0. CDR3 bases: TGTGCCAGCAGCTCACCCGGGACAGCCTCCGTGACGCAGGCTTTCTTT. Protein: CASSSPGTASVTQAFF.